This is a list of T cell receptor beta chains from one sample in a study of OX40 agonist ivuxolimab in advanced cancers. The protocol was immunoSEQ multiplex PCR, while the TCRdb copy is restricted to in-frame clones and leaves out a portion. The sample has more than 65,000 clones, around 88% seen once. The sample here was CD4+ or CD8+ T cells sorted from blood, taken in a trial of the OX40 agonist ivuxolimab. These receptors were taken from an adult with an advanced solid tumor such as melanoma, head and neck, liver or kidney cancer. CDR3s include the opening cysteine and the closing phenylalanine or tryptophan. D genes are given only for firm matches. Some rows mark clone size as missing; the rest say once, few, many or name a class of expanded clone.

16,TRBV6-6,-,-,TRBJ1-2,CASSSPSSGLNYGYTF,TGTGCCAGCAGTTCTCCCTCGTCAGGGTTAAACTATGGCTACACCTTC
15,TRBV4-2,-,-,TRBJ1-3,CASSQAMTPGNTIYF,TGTGCCAGCAGCCAAGCGATGACACCTGGAAACACCATATATTTT
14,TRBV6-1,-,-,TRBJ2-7,CASSGHTSPDEQYF,TGTGCCAGCAGTGGGCACACTTCTCCTGACGAGCAGTACTTC
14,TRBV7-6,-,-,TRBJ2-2,CASSLELFFGELFF,TGTGCCAGCAGCTTAGAGCTATTCTTTGGGGAGCTGTTTTTT
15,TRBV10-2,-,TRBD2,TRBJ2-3,CASSPTSGSTDTQYF,TGCGCCAGCAGTCCGACTAGCGGTAGCACAGATACGCAGTATTTT
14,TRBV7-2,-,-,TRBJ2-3,CASSLLTSTDTQYF,TGTGCCAGCAGCCTTTTGACCAGCACAGATACGCAGTATTTT
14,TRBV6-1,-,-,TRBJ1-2,CASSSQGDNYGYTF,TGTGCCAGCAGTTCCCAAGGCGATAACTATGGCTACACCTTC
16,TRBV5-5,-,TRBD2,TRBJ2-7,CASSLLSTSGYYEQYF,TGTGCCAGCAGCCTCCTGTCGACTAGCGGGTACTACGAGCAGTACTTC
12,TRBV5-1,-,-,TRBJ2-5,CASRIPQETQYF,TGCGCCAGCAGGATCCCACAAGAGACCCAGTACTTC
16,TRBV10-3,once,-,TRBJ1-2,CAISEGPPGQGKGYTF,TGTGCCATCAGTGAGGGGCCACCGGGACAAGGAAAAGGCTACACCTTC
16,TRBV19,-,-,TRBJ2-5,CASSKGGPVRQETQYF,TGTGCCAGTAGTAAGGGGGGGCCCGTGCGACAAGAGACCCAGTACTTC
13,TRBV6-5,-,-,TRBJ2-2,CASSYSFTGELFF,TGTGCCAGCAGTTACTCTTTCACCGGGGAGCTGTTTTTT
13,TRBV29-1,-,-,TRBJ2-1,CSVTRSSYNEQFF,TGCAGCGTGACCCGAAGCTCCTACAATGAGCAGTTCTTC
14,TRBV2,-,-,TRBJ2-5,CASSVRTGVETQYF,TGTGCCAGCAGTGTAAGGACGGGGGTGGAGACCCAGTACTTC
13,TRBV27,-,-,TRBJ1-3,CASSLRSGNTIYF,TGTGCCAGCAGTTTGAGGTCTGGAAACACCATATATTTT
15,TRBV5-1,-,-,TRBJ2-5,CASSLVGAGQETQYF,TGCGCCAGCAGCTTGGTGGGGGCAGGGCAAGAGACCCAGTACTTC
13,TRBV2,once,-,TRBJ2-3,CASSGLYTDTQYF,TGTGCCAGCAGTGGACTATACACAGATACGCAGTATTTT
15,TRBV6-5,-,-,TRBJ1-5,CASSSRQERGQPQHF,TGTGCCAGCAGTTCCCGACAGGAGAGGGGTCAGCCCCAGCATTTT
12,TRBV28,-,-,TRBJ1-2,CAIQSLTYGYTF,TGTGCCATCCAGAGTCTTACCTATGGCTACACCTTC
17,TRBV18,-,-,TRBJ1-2,CASSPGGETSGDYGYTF,TGTGCCAGCTCACCTGGGGGTGAGACATCGGGGGACTATGGCTACACCTTC
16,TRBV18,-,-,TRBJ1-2,CASSPTNQGGAYGYTF,TGTGCCAGCTCACCGACAAACCAAGGAGGGGCTTACGGCTACACCTTC
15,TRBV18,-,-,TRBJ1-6,CASSPPAQGNSPLHF,TGTGCCAGCTCACCACCGGCACAGGGAAATTCACCCCTCCACTTT
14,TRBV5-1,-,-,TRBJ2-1,CASSLATDYNEQFF,TGCGCCAGCAGCTTGGCTACGGATTACAATGAGCAGTTCTTC
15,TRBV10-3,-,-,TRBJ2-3,CAISQGGRPADTQYF,TGTGCCATCTCCCAAGGGGGTCGGCCGGCAGATACGCAGTATTTT
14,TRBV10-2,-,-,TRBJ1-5,CASSESSSNQPQHF,TGCGCCAGCAGTGAGTCGAGCAGCAATCAGCCCCAGCATTTT
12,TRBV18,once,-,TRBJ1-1,CASSPGFTEAFF,TGTGCCAGCTCACCAGGGTTCACTGAAGCTTTCTTT
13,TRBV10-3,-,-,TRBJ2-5,CAISRGPKETQYF,TGTGCCATCAGCCGGGGCCCGAAAGAGACCCAGTACTTC
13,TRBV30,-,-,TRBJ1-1,CAWSVAGRPEAFF,TGTGCCTGGAGTGTAGCGGGGAGGCCTGAAGCTTTCTTT
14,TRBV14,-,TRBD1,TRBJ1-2,CASSQQTGPYGYTF,TGTGCCAGCAGCCAACAGACAGGGCCCTATGGCTACACCTTC
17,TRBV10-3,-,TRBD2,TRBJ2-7,CAISDHPGGGRSYEQYF,TGTGCCATCAGTGACCACCCGGGGGGGGGTCGATCCTACGAGCAGTACTTC
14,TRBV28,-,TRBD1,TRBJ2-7,CASSSHRGTYEQYF,TGTGCCAGCAGTTCACACAGGGGTACCTACGAGCAGTACTTC
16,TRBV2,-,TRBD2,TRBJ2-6,CASRGLAGTGANVLTF,TGTGCCAGCAGGGGACTAGCGGGTACTGGGGCCAACGTCCTGACTTTC
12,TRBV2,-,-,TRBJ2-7,CASTREIWEQYF,TGTGCCAGCACCAGGGAGATCTGGGAGCAGTACTTC
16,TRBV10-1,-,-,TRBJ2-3,CASSAFSSPSTDTQYF,TGCGCCAGCAGTGCGTTCTCCAGTCCTAGCACAGATACGCAGTATTTT
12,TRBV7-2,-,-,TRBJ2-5,CASSLARETQYF,TGTGCCAGCAGTCTAGCACGAGAGACCCAGTACTTC
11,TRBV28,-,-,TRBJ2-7,CASTRGGEQYF,TGTGCCAGCACCCGGGGAGGTGAGCAGTACTTC
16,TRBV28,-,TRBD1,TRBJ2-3,CASRRQGMLGTDTQYF,TGTGCCAGCAGGCGACAGGGGATGTTGGGCACAGATACGCAGTATTTT
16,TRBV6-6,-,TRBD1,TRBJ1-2,CASSTTAGQKNYGYTF,TGTGCCAGCAGTACCACCGCGGGACAGAAAAACTATGGCTACACCTTC
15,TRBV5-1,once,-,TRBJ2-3,CASSLAVNHPDTQYF,TGCGCCAGCAGCTTGGCCGTCAATCACCCAGATACGCAGTATTTT
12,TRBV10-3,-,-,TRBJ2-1,CAISESAQEQFF,TGTGCCATCAGTGAGTCCGCACAGGAGCAGTTCTTC
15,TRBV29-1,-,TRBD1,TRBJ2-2,CSVAEGTENTGELFF,TGCAGCGTTGCCGAAGGGACAGAAAACACCGGGGAGCTGTTTTTT
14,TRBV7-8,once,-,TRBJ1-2,CASSSERVARGYTF,TGTGCCAGCAGCTCAGAGAGGGTCGCGAGAGGCTACACCTTC
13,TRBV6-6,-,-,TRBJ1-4,CASSYVLVGELFF,TGTGCCAGCAGTTACGTCCTCGTCGGGGAACTGTTTTTT
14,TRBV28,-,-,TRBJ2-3,CASSLMGNTDTQYF,TGTGCCAGCAGTTTAATGGGAAACACAGATACGCAGTATTTT
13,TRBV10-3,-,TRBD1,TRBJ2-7,CAISPGQTYEQYF,TGTGCCATCTCCCCGGGACAGACCTACGAGCAGTACTTC
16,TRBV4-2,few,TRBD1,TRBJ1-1,CASSHSEDRGNTEAFF,TGTGCCAGCAGCCACTCAGAGGACAGGGGAAACACTGAAGCTTTCTTT
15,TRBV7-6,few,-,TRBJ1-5,CASSFKTGPYQPQHF,TGTGCCAGCAGCTTCAAAACAGGCCCCTATCAGCCCCAGCATTTT